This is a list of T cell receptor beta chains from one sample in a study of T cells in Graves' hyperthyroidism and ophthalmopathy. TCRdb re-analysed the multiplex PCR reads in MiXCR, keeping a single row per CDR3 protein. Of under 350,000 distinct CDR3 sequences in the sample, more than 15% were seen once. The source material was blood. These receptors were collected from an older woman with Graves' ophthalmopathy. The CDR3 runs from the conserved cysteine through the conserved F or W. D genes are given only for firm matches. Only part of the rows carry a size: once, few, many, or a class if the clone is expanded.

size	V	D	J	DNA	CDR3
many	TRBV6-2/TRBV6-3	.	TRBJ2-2	TGTGCCAGCAGTTACGATCTGTGGTCGTTCAGCACCGGGGAGCTGTTTTTT	CASSYDLWSFSTGELFF
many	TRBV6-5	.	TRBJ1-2	TGTGCCAGCAGTTACTCGAATTTGGAACCTGGGGGTTATGGCTACACCTTC	CASSYSNLEPGGYGYTF
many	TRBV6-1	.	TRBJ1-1	TGTGCCAGCAGGGTGGTGAACACTGAAGCTTTCTTT	CASRVVNTEAFF
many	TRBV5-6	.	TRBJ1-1	TGTGCCAGCAGCTCACAAAACTGGGAGGCTTTCTTT	CASSSQNWEAFF
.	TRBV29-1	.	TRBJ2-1	TGCAGCGAGAGAAGCTCCTACAATGAGCAGTTCTTC	CSERSSYNEQFF
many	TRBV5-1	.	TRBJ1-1	TGCGCCAGCAGCTTGAGGGGGACGAAACACACTGAAGCTTTCTTT	CASSLRGTKHTEAFF
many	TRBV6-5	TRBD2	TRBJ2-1	TGTGCCAGCAGTTACGGGGCGCGGGAGGCGAGGAATGAGCAGTTCTTC	CASSYGAREARNEQFF
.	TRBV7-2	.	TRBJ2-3	TGTGCCAGCAGCATAAGGGCAAATACGCAGTATTTT	CASSIRANTQYF
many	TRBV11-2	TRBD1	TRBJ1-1	TGTGCCAGCAGCTTAGCCGGCACGGGGACAGCGGGAATGAACACTGAAGCTTTCTTT	CASSLAGTGTAGMNTEAFF
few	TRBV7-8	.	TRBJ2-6	TGTGCCAGCAGGAACAGGGCCTCCCCCTCTGGGGCCAACGTCCTGACTTTC	CASRNRASPSGANVLTF
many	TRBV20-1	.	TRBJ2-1	TGCAGTGCTAGATCCTCCCGGGGAGGTGATGAGCAGTTCTTC	CSARSSRGGDEQFF
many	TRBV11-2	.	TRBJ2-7	TGTGCCAGCAGCTTAAGAGGGGAGAGCGACGAGCAGTACTTC	CASSLRGESDEQYF
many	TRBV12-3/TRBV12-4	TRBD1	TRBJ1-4	TGTGCCAGCAGAAAACAGGGGTCCCTGACTAATGAAAAACTGTTTTTT	CASRKQGSLTNEKLFF
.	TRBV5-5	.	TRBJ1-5	TGTGCCAGCAGCTTGAGTTTAGTTAACGGTCAGCCCCAGCATTTT	CASSLSLVNGQPQHF
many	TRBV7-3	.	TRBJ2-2	TGTGCCAGCAGCCAAGGCAACACCGGGGAGCTGTTTTTT	CASSQGNTGELFF
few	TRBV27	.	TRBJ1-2	TGTGCCAGCAGTTTCCTCGGGAGGGGTAACTATGGCTACACCTTC	CASSFLGRGNYGYTF